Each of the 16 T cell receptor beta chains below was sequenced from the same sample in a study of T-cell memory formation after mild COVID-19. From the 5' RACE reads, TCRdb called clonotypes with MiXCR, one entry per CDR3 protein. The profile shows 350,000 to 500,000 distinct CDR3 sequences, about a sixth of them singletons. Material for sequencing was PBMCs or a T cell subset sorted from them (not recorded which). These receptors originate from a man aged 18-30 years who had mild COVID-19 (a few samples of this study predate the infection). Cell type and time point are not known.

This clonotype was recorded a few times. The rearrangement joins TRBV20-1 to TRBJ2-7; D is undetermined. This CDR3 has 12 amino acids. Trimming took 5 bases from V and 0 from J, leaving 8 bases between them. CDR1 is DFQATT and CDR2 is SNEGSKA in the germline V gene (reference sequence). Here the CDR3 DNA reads TGCAGTGCTTACGGTGACTCCTACGAGCAGTACTTC. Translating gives CSAYGDSYEQYF.

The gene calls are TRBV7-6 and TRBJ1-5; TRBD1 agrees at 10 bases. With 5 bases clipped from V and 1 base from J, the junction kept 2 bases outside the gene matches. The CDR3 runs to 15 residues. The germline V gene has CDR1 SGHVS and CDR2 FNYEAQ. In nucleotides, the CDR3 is TGTGCCAGCAGCCCGGGACAGGGGAGCAATCAGCCCCAGCATTTT. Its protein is CASSPGQGSNQPQHF.

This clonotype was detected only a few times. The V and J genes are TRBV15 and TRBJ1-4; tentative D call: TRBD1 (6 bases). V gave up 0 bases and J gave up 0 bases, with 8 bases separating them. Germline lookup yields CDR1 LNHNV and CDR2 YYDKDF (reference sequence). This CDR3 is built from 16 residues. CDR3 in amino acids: CATSRDWGPTNEKLFF. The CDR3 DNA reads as TGTGCCACCAGCAGAGATTGGGGGCCAACTAATGAAAAACTGTTTTTT.

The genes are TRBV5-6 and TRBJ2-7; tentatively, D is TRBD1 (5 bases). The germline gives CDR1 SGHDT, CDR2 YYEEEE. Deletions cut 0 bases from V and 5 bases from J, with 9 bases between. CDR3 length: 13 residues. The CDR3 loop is CASSLAGRNEQYV. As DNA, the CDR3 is TGTGCCAGCAGCTTGGCAGGGCGTAACGAGCAGTACGTC.

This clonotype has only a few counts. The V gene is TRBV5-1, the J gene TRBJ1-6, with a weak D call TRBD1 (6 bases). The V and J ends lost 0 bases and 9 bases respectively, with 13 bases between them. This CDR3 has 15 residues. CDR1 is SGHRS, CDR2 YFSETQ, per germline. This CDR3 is CASSLGRPGASPLHF. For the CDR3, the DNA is TGCGCCAGCAGCTTGGGACGGCCAGGGGCTTCACCCCTCCACTTT.

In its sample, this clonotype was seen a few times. The CDR3 nucleotides are TGCGCCAGCAGCCAAGGGTTTCTTGCGTCCAGGCCAAAGGTAGCCAAAAACATTCAGTACTTC. This translates into CASSQGFLASRPKVAKNIQYF. The V gene is TRBV4-1, the J gene TRBJ2-4, with unresolved D. This CDR3 has 21 residues. V was trimmed by 1 base and J by 0 bases, leaving 25 bases between them. Per the germline V gene, CDR1 is MGHRA and CDR2 is YSYEKL.

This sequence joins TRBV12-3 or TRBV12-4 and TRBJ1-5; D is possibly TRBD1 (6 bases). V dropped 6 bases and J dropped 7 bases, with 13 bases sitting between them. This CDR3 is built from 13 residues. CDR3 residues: CASSWGPRQPQHF. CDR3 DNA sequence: TGTGCCAGCAGCTGGGGGCCCCGACAGCCCCAGCATTTT.

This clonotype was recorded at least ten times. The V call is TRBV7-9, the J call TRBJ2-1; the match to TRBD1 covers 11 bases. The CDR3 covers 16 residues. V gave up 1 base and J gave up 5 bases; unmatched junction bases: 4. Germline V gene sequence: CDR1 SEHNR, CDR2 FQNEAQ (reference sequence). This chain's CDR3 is CASSLVWTGGHNEQFF. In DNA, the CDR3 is TGTGCCAGCAGCTTAGTGTGGACAGGGGGCCACAATGAGCAGTTCTTC. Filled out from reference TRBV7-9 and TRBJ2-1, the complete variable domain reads DTGVSQNPRHKITKRGQNVTFRCDPISEHNRLYWYRQTLGQGPEFLTYFQNEAQLEKSRLLSDRFSAERPKGSFSTLEIQRTEQGDSAMYLCASSLVWTGGHNEQFFGPGTRLTVL.

Written as DNA, the CDR3 is TGTGCCAGCAGCTCCCGGTCGGGCACTGGAAACACCATATATTTT. This encodes CASSSRSGTGNTIYF. The rearrangement uses TRBV7-9 and TRBJ1-3; D is ambiguous. The V end lost 4 bases, the J end lost 2 bases, and 12 bases lay between the germline ends. The germline V gene has CDR1 SEHNR and CDR2 FQNEAQ (reference sequence). The CDR3 consists of 15 residues.

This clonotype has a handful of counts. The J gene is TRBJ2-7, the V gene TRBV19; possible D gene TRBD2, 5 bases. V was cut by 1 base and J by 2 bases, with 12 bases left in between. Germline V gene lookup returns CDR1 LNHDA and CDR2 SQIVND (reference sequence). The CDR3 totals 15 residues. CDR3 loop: CASSIGSGGTYEQYF. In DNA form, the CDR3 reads TGTGCCAGTAGTATAGGAAGCGGAGGTACCTACGAGCAGTACTTC.

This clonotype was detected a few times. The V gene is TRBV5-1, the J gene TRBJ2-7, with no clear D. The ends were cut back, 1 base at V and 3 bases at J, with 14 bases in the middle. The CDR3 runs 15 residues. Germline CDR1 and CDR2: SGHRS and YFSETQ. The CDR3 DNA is TGCGCCAGCAGCTTGTCGGCAGGTCCGGACTACGAGCAGTACTTC. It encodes CASSLSAGPDYEQYF.

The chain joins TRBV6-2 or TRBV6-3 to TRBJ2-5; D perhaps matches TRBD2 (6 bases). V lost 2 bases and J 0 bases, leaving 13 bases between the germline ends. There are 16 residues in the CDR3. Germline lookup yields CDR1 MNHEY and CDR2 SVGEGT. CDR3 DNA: TGTGCCAGCAGTTACGGGCTAGCGACGTACCAAGAGACCCAGTACTTC. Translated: CASSYGLATYQETQYF.

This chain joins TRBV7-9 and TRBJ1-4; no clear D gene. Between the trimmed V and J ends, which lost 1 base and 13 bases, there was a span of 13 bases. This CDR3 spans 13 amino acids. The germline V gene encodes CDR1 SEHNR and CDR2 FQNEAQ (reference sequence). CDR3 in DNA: TGTGCCAGCAGCTTAGGGCTCCCGGCCGGACTGTTTTTT. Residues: CASSLGLPAGLFF.

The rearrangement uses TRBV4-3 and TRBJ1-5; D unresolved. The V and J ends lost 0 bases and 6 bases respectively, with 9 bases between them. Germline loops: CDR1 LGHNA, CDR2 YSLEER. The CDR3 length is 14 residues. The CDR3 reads CASSQEHHSQPQHF. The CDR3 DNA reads TGCGCCAGCAGCCAAGAGCACCATAGTCAGCCCCAGCATTTT.

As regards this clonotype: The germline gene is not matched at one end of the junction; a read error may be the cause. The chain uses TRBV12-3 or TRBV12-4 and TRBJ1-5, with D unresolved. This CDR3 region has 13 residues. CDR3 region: CDSSLTTNQPQHF. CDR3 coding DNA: TGTGACAGCAGTTTGACAACGAATCAGCCCCAGCATTTT.

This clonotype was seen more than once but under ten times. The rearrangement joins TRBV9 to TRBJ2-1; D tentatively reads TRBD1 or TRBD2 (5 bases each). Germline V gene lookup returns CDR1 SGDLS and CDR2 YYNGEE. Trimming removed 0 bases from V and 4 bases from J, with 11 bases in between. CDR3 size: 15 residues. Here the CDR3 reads CASSVEPGQYNEQFF. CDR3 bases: TGTGCCAGCAGCGTAGAGCCGGGGCAGTACAATGAGCAGTTCTTC.